The next 29 T cell receptor beta chains were all read from a single sample in a study of control samples from healthy donors and cancer patients. This table comes from immunoSEQ multiplex PCR, and its TCRdb copy is limited to in-frame clones, with some not included. The table records 350,000 to 450,000 clones, 75% to 95% of them present only once. Sequenced: PBMCs. These receptors all stem from a man aged 40-55 years with head and neck cancer.

This chain joins TRBV27 and TRBJ2-1, with a weak D call TRBD2 (6 bases). The CDR3 has 15 residues. V lost 2 bases and J 4 bases, leaving 12 bases between the germline ends. Germline V CDR1 and CDR2: MNHEY, SMNVEV (reference sequence). The CDR3 reads CASSLALAPYNEQFF. The CDR3, as DNA: TGTGCCAGCAGTTTAGCCCTAGCGCCGTACAATGAGCAGTTCTTC.

CDR3 amino acids: CSVELGGHVLTF. The CDR3 bases are TGCAGCGTTGAATTGGGGGGACACGTCCTGACTTTC. The chain couples TRBV29-1 to TRBJ2-6; the D gene is possibly TRBD2 (6 bases). Germline-derived CDR1 and CDR2 are SQVTM and ANQGSEA. The CDR3 loop spans 12 amino acids. V was clipped by 2 bases and J by 11 bases, with 10 bases between them.

This chain uses TRBV6-4 with TRBJ2-1, with TRBD1 identical over 7 bases. There are 13 residues in the CDR3. The junction had 3 bases not matched to a gene; V was cut back by 4 bases and J by 6 bases. The germline V gene has CDR1 MRHNA and CDR2 SNTAGT. The CDR3 DNA reads TGTGCCAGCAGTGCAGGGACAGCCAATGAGCAGTTCTTC. Translating it yields CASSAGTANEQFF.

The rearrangement links TRBV20-1 to TRBJ1-1; D is undetermined. V lost 4 bases, J lost 11 bases, and 14 bases lay in between. The CDR3 is 11 amino acids. Germline assignment: CDR1 DFQATT and CDR2 SNEGSKA (reference sequence). This chain's CDR3 is CSAKTGPGAFF. The CDR3 region has the DNA TGCAGTGCTAAGACGGGCCCCGGGGCTTTCTTT.

The rearrangement joins TRBV6-5 to TRBJ1-1; D is undetermined. The V gene lost 6 bases and the J gene lost 1 base, with 15 bases spanning the gap. The CDR3 totals 15 residues. Germline V gene data show CDR1 as MNHEY and CDR2 as SVGAGI. The CDR3 bases are TGTGCCAGCAGCCTACGGCCCTTTTCGAACACTGAAGCTTTCTTT. Protein product: CASSLRPFSNTEAFF.

The chain employs TRBV6-1 and TRBJ2-7; possibly TRBD1 for D (6 bases). CDR3 length: 15 amino acids. V was cut by 2 bases and J by 0 bases, with 11 bases left in between. Looked up from germline, CDR1 is MNHNS and CDR2 is SASEGT. CDR3 coding DNA: TGTGCCAGCAGTGAATGGGACACCCGCTCCTACGAGCAGTACTTC. It specifies CASSEWDTRSYEQYF.

In regard to this clone: The junction does not match germline at one end; this may be a read error. V is TRBV5-1 and J is TRBJ2-1; D is ambiguous. The germline V gene has CDR1 SGHRS and CDR2 YFSETQ. CDR3 size: 15 residues. CDR3 region: CASSLGPPSSNEQFF. The DNA of the CDR3 is TGCGCCAGCAGCTTGGGACCGCCATCCTCCAATGAGCAGTTCTTC.

The CDR3 DNA follows: TGTGCCAGTAGTATAGATCCCCCCCAGATCTCCTACAATGAGCAGTTCTTC. The encoded protein is CASSIDPPQISYNEQFF. This chain links TRBV19 with TRBJ2-1; D remains unclear. The ends were cut back, 0 bases at V and 0 bases at J, with 12 bases in the middle. The germline gives CDR1 LNHDA, CDR2 SQIVND (reference sequence). This CDR3 is built from 17 residues.

Comments on this clone: A read error may produce the germline difference seen at one junction end. The V call is TRBV7-7, the J call TRBJ2-7; the match to TRBD2 covers 13 bases. Looked up from germline, CDR1 is SSHAT and CDR2 is FNYEAQ (reference sequence). This CDR3 has 15 amino acids. CDR3 loop: CASSPGTSGVYEQYF. CDR3 in DNA: TGTGCTAGCAGCCCAGGGACTAGCGGGGTCTACGAGCAGTACTTC.

The chain couples TRBV24-1 to TRBJ2-6, with D uncertain. CDR1 KGHDR and CDR2 SFDVKD come from the germline V gene. The CDR3 covers 13 residues. V gave up 10 bases and J gave up 5 bases, with 11 bases separating them. DNA of the CDR3: TGTGCCACTACGGACGCGAGGGCCAACGTCCTGACTTTC. Its protein is CATTDARANVLTF.

The rearrangement uses TRBV21-1 and TRBJ1-2. TRBV21-1 is annotated as a pseudogene. This CDR3 is built from 18 residues. The CDR3 region is CASSKGGGPLSRYYGYTF. The CDR3 nucleotides are TGTGCCAGCAGCAAAGGTGGGGGGCCTTTATCGCGCTACTATGGCTACACCTTC.

The CDR3 is CASGGFSPTDTQYF. CDR3 DNA: TGCGCCAGCGGGGGATTTAGCCCCACAGATACGCAGTATTTT. The J gene is TRBJ2-3, the V gene TRBV10-1; D is perhaps TRBD1 or TRBD2 (5 bases each). CDR3 size: 14 residues. V lost 8 bases and J lost 2, with 14 bases in between. Germline CDR1 WNHNN, CDR2 SYGVQD (reference sequence).

The chain is built from TRBV24-1 and TRBJ2-2; 10 nucleotides agree with TRBD1. The V gene end was trimmed by 5 bases and the J gene end by 5 bases; junction bases not matched to a gene: 1. The germline V gene has CDR1 KGHDR and CDR2 SFDVKD. CDR3 length equals 14 residues. The CDR3 region is CATSGTGGTGELFF. CDR3 nucleotides: TGTGCCACCAGTGGGACAGGGGGTACCGGGGAGCTGTTTTTT.

The chain recombines TRBV6-6 with TRBJ1-4; no firm D call. The CDR3 is made up of 16 amino acids. CDR1 and CDR2 from the germline V gene are MNHNY and SVGAGI (reference sequence). Trimming shortened V by 0 bases and J by 7 bases, and 15 bases separated the two germline ends. The CDR3 DNA is TGTGCCAGCAGTTACTCGAGGGCCCCCTCGGGTGAAAAACTGTTTTTT. The encoded protein is CASSYSRAPSGEKLFF.

The rearrangement links TRBV5-1 to TRBJ2-1; no reliable D call. The CDR3 loop spans 12 amino acids. V was trimmed by 0 bases and J by 8 bases, leaving 6 bases between them. Germline V lookup: CDR1 SGHRS, CDR2 YFSETQ. The CDR3 DNA follows: TGCGCCAGCAGCTTGGGAAGGTATGAGCAGTTCTTC. It encodes CASSLGRYEQFF.

The CDR3 bases are TGTGCCAGCAGCCGAGGGGTTTCTGGGGCCAACGTCCTGACTTTC. Protein: CASSRGVSGANVLTF. This rearrangement joins TRBV3-1 (or the pseudogene TRBV3-2) to TRBJ2-6; D may correspond to TRBD1 or TRBD2 (5 bases each). Germline CDR1 LGHDT, CDR2 YNNKEL (reference sequence). V gave up 4 bases and J gave up 1 base, with 8 bases separating them. The CDR3 totals 15 residues.

A word on this clone: The sample contains more than one DNA sequence encoding this CDR3. The chain joins TRBV7-3 to TRBJ2-3, with D unresolved. The CDR3 is 12 residues long. Germline values: CDR1 SGHTA, CDR2 FQGTGA. V was trimmed by 2 bases and J by 1 base, leaving 1 base between them. CDR3 residues: CASSLGTDTQYF. The CDR3 DNA reads as TGTGCCAGCAGCTTAGGCACAGATACGCAGTATTTT.

J is TRBJ1-2 and V is TRBV30; 8 bases fit TRBD1. Per the germline V gene, CDR1 is GTSNPN and CDR2 is SVGIG (reference sequence). The CDR3 contains 15 residues. Losses at the gene ends were 2 bases for V and 8 bases for J; bases not matched to a gene: 13. CDR3 residues: CAWSLKDREIGGYTF. The CDR3 DNA follows: TGTGCCTGGAGTCTAAAGGACAGGGAGATAGGAGGCTACACCTTC. The whole variable domain, filled in from reference TRBV30 and TRBJ1-2, reads SQTIHQWPATLVQPVGSPLSLECTVEGTSNPNLYWYRQAAGRGLQLLFYSVGIGQISSEVPQNLSASRPQDRQFILSSKKLLLSDSGFYLCAWSLKDREIGGYTFGSGTRLTVV.

This clone was counted once. V gene TRBV29-1 combines with J gene TRBJ2-3, with 14 positions matching TRBD2. The V and J ends lost 5 bases and 7 bases, in that order; junction bases with no gene match: 5. CDR3 length: 14 amino acids. In germline, CDR1 is SQVTM, CDR2 ANQGSEA. The CDR3 nucleotides are TGCAGCGTTTTAGGACTAGCGGGAGGACATACGCAGTATTTT. Protein product: CSVLGLAGGHTQYF.

The gene calls are TRBV3-1 (or the pseudogene TRBV3-2) and TRBJ2-7, with D possibly matching TRBD2 (5 bases). V lost 5 bases to trimming and J lost 0 bases, with 11 bases between them. This CDR3 region has 14 residues. Germline assignment: CDR1 LGHDT and CDR2 YNNKEL (reference sequence). The CDR3 DNA is TGTGCCAGCAGCGTAGCGCCAAGCTCCTACGAGCAGTACTTC. Translation: CASSVAPSSYEQYF.

The chain links TRBV4-3 to TRBJ2-1; D ambiguous. Trimming removed 0 bases at V and 8 bases at J, with 11 bases between. The V gene's germline CDR1 is LGHNA and CDR2 YSLEER. This CDR3 spans 14 amino acids. CDR3: CASSQDRRGYEQFF. DNA of the CDR3: TGCGCCAGCAGCCAAGATCGACGAGGATATGAGCAGTTCTTC.

The genes are TRBV4-2 and TRBJ2-4, with D possibly TRBD2 on 5 matching bases. Trimming took off 1 base at V and 0 bases at J, with 13 bases between the two ends. CDR3 length: 17 amino acids. Germline CDR1 is LGHNA and CDR2 is YNFKEQ. The CDR3 DNA reads as TGTGCCAGCAGCCAAGTGCCCTACGGGATAGCCAAAAACATTCAGTACTTC. This codes for CASSQVPYGIAKNIQYF.

This chain uses TRBV30 with TRBJ2-3; D perhaps matches TRBD1 (6 bases). Trimming took off 1 base at V and 3 bases at J, with 14 bases between the two ends. Germline V gives CDR1 GTSNPN, CDR2 SVGIG (reference sequence). CDR3 length equals 15 residues. The CDR3 coding sequence is TGTGCCTGGAGTGCAGGCCTTCAGGGGACAGATACGCAGTATTTT. Amino acid sequence: CAWSAGLQGTDTQYF.

This clone appeared once. V is TRBV29-1 and J is TRBJ2-3; 10 nucleotides align to TRBD2. Germline V gene lookup returns CDR1 SQVTM and CDR2 ANQGSEA. V was pared by 0 bases and J by 2 bases, with 5 bases of the junction left unmatched. The CDR3 is 16 amino acids. The CDR3 loop is CSVEEPSGGVTDTQYF. The CDR3 DNA follows: TGCAGCGTTGAAGAGCCCAGCGGGGGGGTCACAGATACGCAGTATTTT.

Within the sample, this clone is medium-sized. The chain couples TRBV4-2 to TRBJ2-7, with D tentatively TRBD2 (7 bases). CDR1 is LGHNA and CDR2 is YNFKEQ in the germline V gene. CDR3 length equals 16 residues. Trimming took off 0 bases at V and 2 bases at J, with 14 bases between the two ends. The CDR3 DNA sequence: TGTGCCAGCAGCCAAGATGGGGGAGGGGGGGCCTACGAGCAGTACTTC. Translation gives CASSQDGGGGAYEQYF.

The rearrangement joins TRBV30 to TRBJ1-3, with D maybe TRBD1 (5 bases). This CDR3 contains 13 residues. Germline V lookup: CDR1 GTSNPN, CDR2 SVGIG (reference sequence). V was cut by 5 bases and J by 0 bases, with 8 bases left in between. CDR3: CAWSGHSGNTIYF. The CDR3 region has the DNA TGTGCCTGGTCAGGGCACTCTGGAAACACCATATATTTT.

This CDR3 is CASSSSGAGGDTQYF. DNA for the CDR3: TGTGCCAGCAGCTCCTCAGGGGCCGGGGGAGATACGCAGTATTTT. This rearrangement joins TRBV7-3 to TRBJ2-3, with D perhaps matching TRBD1 or TRBD2 (6 bases each). Trimming left V 4 bases short and J 5 bases short, with 16 bases between. The germline CDR1 and CDR2 sequences are SGHTA and FQGTGA. There are 15 residues in the CDR3. The full variable domain, with the rest looked up from reference TRBV7-3 and TRBJ2-3, is GAGVSQTPSNKVTEKGKYVELRCDPISGHTALYWYRQSLGQGPEFLIYFQGTGAADDSGLPNDRFFAVRPEGSVSTLKIQRTERGDSAVYLCASSSSGAGGDTQYFGPGTRLTVL.

This chain joins TRBV6-5 and TRBJ2-3; D might be TRBD1 (5 bases). The V gene's germline CDR1 is MNHEY and CDR2 SVGAGI. CDR3 size: 14 residues. Trimming stripped 10 bases from V and 1 base from J, with 15 bases between. The CDR3, as DNA: TGTGCCACATCAGGGCTTTTCGGCACAGATACGCAGTATTTT. This encodes CATSGLFGTDTQYF.

The chain has TRBV2 and TRBJ2-7; D tentatively fits TRBD1 or TRBD2 (7 bases each). The CDR3 loop spans 13 amino acids. The ends were cut back, 11 bases at V and 3 bases at J, with 17 bases in the middle. CDR1 is SNHLY, CDR2 FYNNEI, per germline. CDR3 nucleotides: TGTGCCGGGTCCAGGGGGGGACTCTACGAGCAGTACTTC. Amino acids: CAGSRGGLYEQYF.